Below are 21 T cell receptor beta chains sequenced from a single sample in a study of graft-versus-host responses after intestinal transplantation. No antigen has been assigned to these receptors. Generated by immunoSEQ multiplex PCR, the TCRdb table keeps only in-frame clones and is missing some. Here the sample spans 80,000 to 95,000 clones, 85% to 95% being singletons. This sample comprised unstimulated CD8+ T cells sorted from spleen or lymph node cells, obtained before intestinal transplant. The receptors originated from a human donor who received an intestinal transplant.

The chain combines TRBV29-1 with TRBJ1-2, with D perhaps matching TRBD1 (5 bases). Germline CDR1 and CDR2: SQVTM and ANQGSEA. The CDR3 length is 11 residues. V was cut by 4 bases and J by 7 bases, with 10 bases left in between. Here the CDR3 DNA reads TGCAGCGTTGTACAGGTAGTTGGCTACACCTTC. This codes for CSVVQVVGYTF.

The chain is built from TRBV27 and TRBJ1-2; possibly TRBD1 for D (5 bases). The CDR3 extends over 12 amino acids. Germline assignment: CDR1 MNHEY and CDR2 SMNVEV (reference sequence). Between the trimmed V and J ends, which lost 8 bases and 8 bases, there was a span of 15 bases. CDR3 region: CASGPGVYGYTF. The DNA for the CDR3 is TGTGCCAGCGGACCGGGGGTATACGGCTACACCTTC.

The chain couples TRBV27 to TRBJ1-1; maybe TRBD1 (6 bases). With 0 bases removed from V and 5 bases from J, the gap between germline ends came to 10 bases. The CDR3 has 14 amino acids. Germline loops: CDR1 MNHEY, CDR2 SMNVEV (reference sequence). The CDR3 nucleotides are TGTGCCAGCAGTTTATCACCCAGGGGTACTGAAGCTTTCTTT. Protein: CASSLSPRGTEAFF.

This clone has only a few counts. The chain recombines TRBV5-6 with TRBJ1-2; TRBD1 is a possible D gene (5 bases). Germline values: CDR1 SGHDT, CDR2 YYEEEE. The CDR3 length is 15 residues. With 3 bases removed from V and 4 bases from J, the gap between germline ends came to 16 bases. CDR3 residues: CASSSRGRLSYGYTF. CDR3 in DNA: TGTGCCAGCAGCTCAAGGGGAAGACTGTCCTATGGCTACACCTTC.

The chain has TRBV19 and TRBJ2-1; TRBD2 agrees at 7 bases. The CDR3 covers 14 residues. The J segment lost 4 bases and the V segment lost 6 bases, leaving 6 bases of the junction unmatched. In germline, CDR1 is LNHDA, CDR2 SQIVND (reference sequence). The CDR3 DNA follows: TGTGCCAGTAGGGGCAGGGAGGGATACAATGAGCAGTTCTTC. It encodes CASRGREGYNEQFF.

V and J are TRBV9 and TRBJ1-1; D is ambiguous. V lost 4 bases and J 1 base, leaving 5 bases between the germline ends. The germline gives CDR1 SGDLS, CDR2 YYNGEE. This CDR3 has 12 amino acids. The CDR3 spells CASSIGNTEAFF. The CDR3 DNA reads as TGTGCCAGCAGCATCGGGAACACTGAAGCTTTCTTT.

The chain couples TRBV6-7 to TRBJ1-2; 9 nucleotides line up with TRBD1. TRBV6-7 belongs to the ORF category, with a function that is uncertain. The V and J ends lost 0 bases and 4 bases, in that order; junction bases with no gene match: 6. This CDR3 region has 16 residues. Here the CDR3 reads CASSYSPGQGTYGYTF. The CDR3 nucleotides read TGTGCCAGCAGTTACTCGCCCGGACAGGGGACCTATGGCTACACCTTC.

This chain uses TRBV10-2 with TRBJ1-1; perhaps TRBD1 as D (5 bases). There are 17 residues in the CDR3. CDR1 is WSHSY, CDR2 SAAADI, per germline. Trimming shortened V by 6 bases and J by 0 bases, and 20 bases separated the two germline ends. For the CDR3, the DNA is TGCGCCAGCAGCCATGCGCTAGGGGAGGGAATGAACACTGAAGCTTTCTTT. Translating gives CASSHALGEGMNTEAFF.

This chain links TRBV5-1 with TRBJ1-1; 10 bases are a match to TRBD1. V was pared by 2 bases and J by 8 bases, with 3 bases of the junction left unmatched. This CDR3 contains 13 residues. In germline, CDR1 is SGHRS, CDR2 YFSETQ. The CDR3 sequence: CASSFGTGAEAFF. The CDR3 DNA sequence: TGCGCCAGCAGCTTCGGGACAGGGGCGGAAGCTTTCTTT.

The chain recombines TRBV13 with TRBJ1-1, with TRBD1 matching 8 bases. Germline lookup yields CDR1 PRHDT and CDR2 FYEKMQ (reference sequence). The CDR3 loop spans 14 amino acids. V shed 5 bases and J 1 base; nucleotides not matched to a gene: 3. CDR3 sequence: CASSPGGPNTEAFF. Here the CDR3 DNA reads TGTGCCAGCAGCCCAGGGGGCCCGAACACTGAAGCTTTCTTT. The variable domain in full, completed from reference TRBV13 and TRBJ1-1, reads AAGVIQSPRHLIKEKRETATLKCYPIPRHDTVYWYQQGPGQDPQFLISFYEKMQSDKGSIPDRFSAQQFSDYHSELNMSSLELGDSALYFCASSPGGPNTEAFFGQGTRLTVV.

The rearrangement uses TRBV9 and TRBJ1-2, with 8 positions matching TRBD1. Germline assignment: CDR1 SGDLS and CDR2 YYNGEE. The CDR3 length is 15 residues. The J segment lost 2 bases and the V segment lost 2 bases, leaving 5 bases of the junction unmatched. The CDR3 DNA reads as TGTGCCAGCAGCGTTTGGACAGGGACCAACTATGGCTACACCTTC. Translated: CASSVWTGTNYGYTF.

V gene TRBV27 combines with J gene TRBJ2-2; D is ambiguous. Trimming shortened V by 3 bases and J by 3 bases, and 5 bases separated the two germline ends. There are 13 residues in the CDR3. Germline V lookup: CDR1 MNHEY, CDR2 SMNVEV (reference sequence). The CDR3 coding sequence is TGTGCCAGCAGTTTCTTAGACACCGGGGAGCTGTTTTTT. Its protein product is CASSFLDTGELFF.

The chain links TRBV27 to TRBJ2-2; D possibly corresponds to TRBD2 (5 bases). The germline V gene encodes CDR1 MNHEY and CDR2 SMNVEV (reference sequence). The CDR3 has 15 residues. V was cut by 3 bases and J by 0 bases, with 8 bases left in between. CDR3 nucleotide sequence: TGTGCCAGCAGTTTGACTAATTCGAACACCGGGGAGCTGTTTTTT. Translating it yields CASSLTNSNTGELFF.

This chain uses TRBV4-1 with TRBJ1-1; D is possibly TRBD1 (5 bases). V lost 5 bases and J 4 bases, leaving 5 bases between the germline ends. In germline, CDR1 is MGHRA, CDR2 YSYEKL. This CDR3 spans 11 amino acids. CDR3 amino acids: CASSTGTEAFF. In nucleotides, the CDR3 is TGCGCCAGCAGCACAGGCACTGAAGCTTTCTTT.

This sequence joins TRBV30 and TRBJ1-5; the match to TRBD1 covers 10 bases. V shed 2 bases, J shed 6 bases, and the junction held 4 bases outside the gene matches. This CDR3 spans 14 amino acids. Germline CDR1 reads GTSNPN; CDR2 reads SVGIG (reference sequence). CDR3 sequence: CAWSKGTGVQPQHF. CDR3 bases: TGTGCCTGGAGTAAGGGGACAGGGGTTCAGCCCCAGCATTTT.

This clone was detected only a few times. The J gene is TRBJ1-4, the V gene TRBV4-3, with 9 positions matching TRBD1. Looked up from germline, CDR1 is LGHNA and CDR2 is YSLEER. This CDR3 region has 12 residues. CDR3 in DNA: TGCGCAGGGACAGGGAAGTGTGAAAAACTGTTTTTT. Translation gives CAGTGKCEKLFF.

The rearrangement joins TRBV30 to TRBJ2-7; 12 bases are a match to TRBD1. The germline gives CDR1 GTSNPN, CDR2 SVGIG (reference sequence). This CDR3 spans 13 amino acids. J lost 6 bases, V lost 5 bases, and 5 bases had no gene match. In nucleotides, the CDR3 is TGTGCCTGGGCCCCGGGACAGGGGGCCGAGCAGTACTTC. Its translation is CAWAPGQGAEQYF.

This chain joins TRBV6-5 and TRBJ1-4; 8 bases match TRBD1. Germline V gives CDR1 MNHEY, CDR2 SVGAGI. The CDR3 consists of 15 residues. V shed 2 bases and J 8 bases; nucleotides not matched to a gene: 7. The CDR3 reads CASSYGGQGWEKLFF. Written as DNA, the CDR3 is TGTGCCAGCAGTTACGGCGGACAGGGTTGGGAAAAACTGTTTTTT.

The chain is built from TRBV7-2 and TRBJ2-7; 11 bases are a match to TRBD2. Losses at the gene ends were 5 bases for V and 4 bases for J; bases not matched to a gene: 4. CDR3 length: 14 amino acids. Germline values: CDR1 SGHTA, CDR2 FQGNSA. In nucleotides, the CDR3 is TGTGCCAGCAGCCCGACTAGCGGGGCGTACGAGCAGTACTTC. As protein: CASSPTSGAYEQYF. Based on the CDR3 plus reference TRBV7-2 and TRBJ2-7, the full variable domain is GAGVSQSPSNKVTEKGKDVELRCDPISGHTALYWYRQSLGQGLEFLIYFQGNSAPDKSGLPSDRFSAERTGGSVSTLTIQRTQQEDSAVYLCASSPTSGAYEQYFGPGTRLTVT.

The genes are TRBV15 and TRBJ2-7; D is possibly TRBD1 (6 bases). V gave up 7 bases and J gave up 0 bases, with 10 bases separating them. The germline V gene encodes CDR1 LNHNV and CDR2 YYDKDF (reference sequence). The CDR3 covers 13 residues. CDR3 nucleotide sequence: TGTGCCACCAAACAGGGAAGCTCCTACGAGCAGTACTTC. Protein: CATKQGSSYEQYF.

The chain has TRBV7-8 and TRBJ2-7; 10 nucleotides align to TRBD1. Unmatched junction bases numbered 8, after V lost 5 bases and J lost 4 bases. The CDR3 consists of 15 residues. In germline, CDR1 is SGHVS, CDR2 FQNEAQ. CDR3: CASSLRTGGGYEQYF. DNA for the CDR3: TGTGCCAGCAGCCTACGGACAGGGGGTGGGTACGAGCAGTACTTC.